The T cell receptor (beta chain) under discussion was sequenced for a study of blood T cell repertoires in COVID-19. TCRdb's table, derived via immunoSEQ multiplex PCR, lists solely in-frame clones and lacks some. The table has some 80,000 clones, 75% to 90% seen once; the top ten hold just over 2.5%. This TCR was recovered from a human donor in a cohort sampled during active COVID-19. The sample consisted of peripheral blood.

The CDR3 region has the DNA TGTGCCAGCAGCTTATACCCCGAGGGGGGGACAGATACGCAGTATTTT. Encoded protein: CASSLYPEGGTDTQYF. The V gene is TRBV7-9, the J gene TRBJ2-3, with D possibly matching TRBD2 (7 bases). The germline CDR1 and CDR2 sequences are SEHNR and FQNEAQ (reference sequence). V dropped 2 bases and J dropped 3 bases, with 15 bases sitting between them. The CDR3 loop spans 16 amino acids.